A single sample gave rise to the 10 T cell receptor beta chains below, sequenced in a study of identical twins. TCRdb redid the calling of the 5' RACE reads with MiXCR, one entry per CDR3 protein. The sample consists of about 340,000 distinct CDR3 sequences, approximately 13% of them appearing once. The same data also went into a second study, on yellow fever vaccine responses in identical twins.

Sequencing was carried out using CD8+ T cells sorted from blood. The receptors come from a woman in her late teens or twenties in good health.

This clonotype was picked up a small number of times. The CDR3 sequence: CASSAGTGVADTQYF. The CDR3 bases are TGTGCCAGCAGCGCCGGGACAGGGGTTGCAGATACGCAGTATTTT. The chain carries TRBV9 and TRBJ2-3; 10 nucleotides line up with TRBD1. CDR1 and CDR2 (germline): SGDLS, YYNGEE. The CDR3 has 15 residues. Unmatched junction bases numbered 5, after V lost 3 bases and J lost 4 bases.

The chain has TRBV11-1 and TRBJ1-5, with no clear D. The CDR3 extends over 15 amino acids. Looked up from germline, CDR1 is SGHAT and CDR2 is FQDESV (reference sequence). V lost 1 base and J 2 bases, leaving 9 bases between the germline ends. The CDR3 loop reads CASSLVGPGNQPQHF. CDR3 sequence (DNA): TGTGCCAGCAGCTTAGTGGGCCCCGGCAATCAGCCCCAGCATTTT.

A few counts support this clonotype. In nucleotides, the CDR3 is TGCAGTGCTCTCCCCCCAGGGTCGGTTTTCCCTAACTACGAGCAGTACGTC. This sequence encodes CSALPPGSVFPNYEQYV. The V call is TRBV20-1, the J call TRBJ2-7, with D perhaps matching TRBD1 (5 bases). Germline CDR1 reads DFQATT; CDR2 reads SNEGSKA (reference sequence). The CDR3 spans 17 residues. V lost 5 bases and J lost 3, with 26 bases in between.

This clonotype has a handful of counts. The V and J genes are TRBV7-9 and TRBJ2-7; D is uncertain. Germline-derived CDR1 and CDR2 are SEHNR and FQNEAQ (reference sequence). The V end lost 0 bases, the J end lost 5 bases, and 5 bases lay between the germline ends. This CDR3 region has 12 residues. The CDR3: CASSLAPDEQYF. The CDR3 nucleotides read TGTGCCAGCAGCTTAGCGCCGGACGAGCAGTACTTC. Drawing the rest from reference TRBV7-9 and TRBJ2-7, the complete variable domain is DTGVSQNPRHKITKRGQNVTFRCDPISEHNRLYWYRQTLGQGPEFLTYFQNEAQLEKSRLLSDRFSAERPKGSFSTLEIQRTEQGDSAMYLCASSLAPDEQYFGPGTRLTVT.

This clonotype was seen more than once but under ten times. V usage is TRBV7-9 and J usage is TRBJ1-1; D might be TRBD1 (5 bases). The V gene lost 1 base and the J gene lost 3 bases, with 12 bases spanning the gap. CDR1 SEHNR and CDR2 FQNEAQ come from the germline V gene (reference sequence). The CDR3 is made up of 15 amino acids. In nucleotides, the CDR3 is TGTGCCAGCAGCTTAGGGTTAGGGGAGGACACTGAAGCTTTCTTT. Residues: CASSLGLGEDTEAFF.

This clonotype was seen a handful of times. The genes are TRBV20-1 and TRBJ2-7; D perhaps matches TRBD2 (7 bases). The CDR3 consists of 14 residues. The germline V gene has CDR1 DFQATT and CDR2 SNEGSKA (reference sequence). The CDR3 loop is CSALGASGSYEQYV. As DNA, the CDR3 is TGCAGCGCTCTGGGGGCTAGCGGTTCCTACGAGCAGTACGTC.

This clonotype was recorded many times. The chain is built from TRBV12-3 or TRBV12-4 and TRBJ2-7; no reliable D call. V was clipped by 3 bases and J by 2 bases, with 2 bases between them. This CDR3 region has 11 residues. CDR3 region: CASSFAYEQYF. In DNA form, the CDR3 reads TGTGCCAGCAGTTTTGCCTACGAGCAGTACTTC.

The chain couples TRBV7-9 to TRBJ1-1, with D possibly matching TRBD1 (5 bases). Between the trimmed V and J ends, which lost 5 bases and 6 bases, there was a span of 10 bases. Germline V gene sequence: CDR1 SEHNR, CDR2 FQNEAQ (reference sequence). The length of the CDR3 is 12 residues. Here the CDR3 reads CASSARVAEAFF. The CDR3 DNA reads as TGTGCCAGCAGCGCCAGGGTTGCTGAAGCTTTCTTT.

In this sample, this clonotype turned up many times. V and J are TRBV6-6 and TRBJ2-3, with D tentatively TRBD2 (5 bases). The CDR3 sequence is 11 residues long. Germline V CDR1 and CDR2: MNHNY, SVGAGI (reference sequence). Trimming pared 6 bases from V and 4 bases from J, leaving 5 bases between. The CDR3 spells CASRLADTQYF. The CDR3 DNA reads TGTGCCAGCAGACTAGCAGATACGCAGTATTTT.

This clonotype came up many times. The chain uses TRBV5-1 and TRBJ1-1; D remains unclear. The ends were cut back, 4 bases at V and 4 bases at J, with 8 bases in the middle. Germline V gene sequence: CDR1 SGHRS, CDR2 YFSETQ. The CDR3 spans 12 residues. In DNA, the CDR3 is TGCGCCAGCAGCCGAAAGGGCACTGAAGCTTTCTTT. This translates into CASSRKGTEAFF.